This T cell receptor beta chain was retrieved from a study of molecular identifiers for immune sequencing clone quantification (dated by TCRdb to about 2018). Regarding the complete study: For a replicate experiment, RNA from roughly 18,000 or 92,000 naive CD8 T cells was divided into five aliquots, and four of the five aliquots were sequenced. CD8 T cells were used in a methods study to benchmark molecular-identifier clustering-based TCR repertoire sequencing (MIDCIRS) and TCR RNA copy counting. Results the study describes overall, beyond this receptor: When barcode sub-clustering was not used, chimeric consensus sequences inflated TCR diversity, with chimeras reaching as high as 47%. Highly expanded clone sizes could be underestimated if identical TCR molecules share a barcode. In CMV-specific effector cells, clones with more than 20 RNA copies accounted for over 98% of molecules, whereas in naive cells such clones accounted for under 1%. Spiked-in Jurkat TCR RNA equivalent to a single cell was reported to be detectable even among 750,000 to 1,000,000 naive CD8 T cells. Naive libraries contained spiked-in Jurkat TCR RNA (more than nine copies' worth), which is not part of the donor repertoire. Modeling gave 3 to 3.5 recovered TCR RNA copies per cell versus approximately 9 by digital PCR, implying roughly 29% capture efficiency.

Library construction relied on PCR. Sequencing relied on a NextSeq 500. Bulk TCR libraries were generated as previously described, with the TCR primers listed in Table S5 used. Total RNA was purified with the Qiagen AllPrep DNA/RNA kit. Reads from multiple sequencing runs of the same library were pooled before analysis. On the authors' methods: Reads were retained only if the reads had an exact TCR constant sequence, and the retained reads were trimmed to 150 nt and grouped according to their 12-nt molecular barcodes. Within each barcode group, reads were sub-clustered at a 15% Levenshtein threshold, and quality-weighted consensus sequences were built per RNA molecule. Non-functional sequences were removed, as were lower-count sequences one edit away from another. Barcode sub-clusters with fewer than 20% of the maximum read count were removed, based on fitting two negative binomial distributions. TCRdb itself trimmed the public reads at Q25 with fastp, ran MiXCR and retained productive beta chains. CDR3 protein duplicates are merged, each entry listing the most common genes and DNA. TCRdb's processing, not the authors' own work, is the source of the V and J calls. The sample table shows roughly 320,000 distinct CDR3 sequences, and about 23% are seen once. Roughly 0.7% of the sample belongs to the ten largest clones.

A remark on this clonotype: It has no known antigen specificity. Base qualities are not recorded, but no much larger clone differs from it by a single base.

Libraries of naive CD8 T cells were generated from roughly 21,000 to 960,000 sorted cells, with 10%, 30% or 50% of the purified RNA used. Naive CD8 T cells were FACS-sorted as CD8+CD4-CCR7+CD45RA+ on a BD FACSAria II into RLT Plus buffer. To test detection sensitivity, Jurkat RNA equal to ten TCR copies was added to samples of about 18,000-1,100,000 naive CD8 T cells. Enrichment of CD8 T cells was performed with RosetteSep CD8+ T Cell Enrichment Cocktail and Ficoll-Paque, after which ACK red cell lysis was carried out. This sequence was found in a human donor in good health. Some libraries in this study had Jurkat cell RNA spiked in. Source material: naive CD8+ T cells from blood, with Jurkat cell RNA spiked in. The sample's cell subset or site label, decoded: FACS-sorted CD8+CD4-CCR7+CD45RA+ naive T cells.

The nucleotide sequence reads TGTGCCAGCAGCTCCCTAAGACAGTCCCAAGAGACCCAGTACTTC. Its protein reads: CASSSLRQSQETQYF. The sequence is built from TRBV7-6 and TRBJ2-5; a tentative D match to TRBD1 spans 5 bases. CDR1 and CDR2 are drawn from the germline V gene: SGHVS, FNYEAQ. The CDR3 runs 15 residues from the cysteine to the phenylalanine. CDR3 DNA only is kept here, 45 bases in frame from base 1. The germline ends are 13 bases apart after V is trimmed by 4 bases and J by 1 base.